These 24 T cell receptor beta chains came from one sample sequenced in a study of blood T cell repertoires in COVID-19. Only in-frame clones appear in the TCRdb table, and some are missing; sequencing was by immunoSEQ multiplex PCR. This table holds about 52,000 clones, under 90% found once. The sequenced sample was peripheral blood. Every receptor here comes from a man older than 75 with active or convalescent COVID-19.

This clone was recorded only once. This chain joins TRBV12-5 and TRBJ1-5; the match to TRBD1 covers 7 bases. The V and J ends lost 2 bases and 4 bases, in that order; junction bases with no gene match: 5. CDR3 size: 15 residues. Germline V gene lookup returns CDR1 LGHNT and CDR2 FRNRAP. The CDR3 nucleotides are TGTGCTAGTGGTTTGCTACAGGGGTCGAATCAGCCCCAGCATTTT. It yields the protein CASGLLQGSNQPQHF.

The gene calls are TRBV9 and TRBJ1-6; D is ambiguous. Trimming took 6 bases from V and 9 from J, leaving 16 bases between them. The CDR3 spans 14 residues. Per the germline V gene, CDR1 is SGDLS and CDR2 is YYNGEE. In DNA, the CDR3 is TGTGCCAGCACCCCAGGAATTTCAGGTTCACCCCTCCACTTT. This encodes CASTPGISGSPLHF.

This clone was seen a single time. The CDR3 bases are TGTGCCAGCAGTTCCAGGGGCCCCTACGGCTATGGCTACACCTTC. Its translation: CASSSRGPYGYGYTF. V usage is TRBV6-5 and J usage is TRBJ1-2, with a weak D call TRBD1 (6 bases). The CDR3 runs 15 residues. V was trimmed by 4 bases and J by 4 bases, leaving 16 bases between them. Germline V lookup: CDR1 MNHEY, CDR2 SVGAGI.

This clone was observed a handful of times. The chain links TRBV30 to TRBJ2-7; 9 positions agree with TRBD2. The CDR3 totals 16 residues. V trimming: 1 base; J trimming: 5 bases; junction bases outside the gene matches: 12. Germline CDR1 reads GTSNPN; CDR2 reads SVGIG (reference sequence). Here the CDR3 DNA reads TGTGCCTGGAGTGCTGGGGCGGGGGGGGCCAAGGACGAGCAGTACTTC. It translates to CAWSAGAGGAKDEQYF.

V usage is TRBV7-6 and J usage is TRBJ2-5; D gene ambiguous. V lost 5 bases and J 5 bases, leaving 12 bases between the germline ends. Per germline, CDR1 SGHVS and CDR2 FNYEAQ. This CDR3 has 13 amino acids. The CDR3 DNA is TGTGCCAGCAGCGCTCTGGCAACGGAGACCCAGTACTTC. The encoded protein is CASSALATETQYF.

The V gene is TRBV4-3, the J gene TRBJ1-6; D is perhaps TRBD1 (6 bases). Germline CDR1 reads LGHNA; CDR2 reads YSLEER. Trimming shortened V by 0 bases and J by 8 bases, and 14 bases separated the two germline ends. There are 16 residues in the CDR3. The CDR3 DNA sequence: TGCGCCAGCAGCCAAGATATGCAGGGGCTGTATTCACCCCTCCACTTT. Translating gives CASSQDMQGLYSPLHF.

The chain couples TRBV5-1 to TRBJ2-3; 8 positions agree with TRBD2. After removal of 2 bases from V and 5 bases from J, the junction contained 10 bases not matched to a gene. Germline values: CDR1 SGHRS, CDR2 YFSETQ. The CDR3 has 16 residues. The chain's CDR3 is CASSLGPAGEKDTQYF. Here the CDR3 DNA reads TGCGCCAGCAGCTTAGGCCCAGCGGGAGAGAAAGATACGCAGTATTTT.

The chain's CDR3 is CASSEQGADYGYTF. The CDR3 nucleotides read TGTGCCAGCAGTGAGCAGGGGGCGGACTATGGCTACACCTTC. The chain recombines TRBV2 with TRBJ1-2; 8 bases align to TRBD1. The CDR3 extends over 14 amino acids. Losses at the gene ends were 3 bases for V and 3 bases for J; bases not matched to a gene: 3. Germline V gives CDR1 SNHLY, CDR2 FYNNEI. Full variable domain (missing parts from reference TRBV2 and TRBJ1-2): EPEVTQTPSHQVTQMGQEVILRCVPISNHLYFYWYRQILGQKVEFLVSFYNNEISEKSEIFDDQFSVERPDGSNFTLKIRSTKLEDSAMYFCASSEQGADYGYTFGSGTRLTVV.

The rearrangement links TRBV7-2 to TRBJ2-5, with TRBD2 as a possible D gene (5 bases). Germline V gives CDR1 SGHTA, CDR2 FQGNSA. With 6 bases removed from V and 2 bases from J, the gap between germline ends came to 7 bases. The length of the CDR3 is 12 residues. The chain's CDR3 is CASSREQETQYF. In DNA form, the CDR3 reads TGTGCCAGCAGTCGGGAACAAGAGACCCAGTACTTC. Full variable domain (remainder filled in from reference TRBV7-2 and TRBJ2-5): GAGVSQSPSNKVTEKGKDVELRCDPISGHTALYWYRQSLGQGLEFLIYFQGNSAPDKSGLPSDRFSAERTGGSVSTLTIQRTQQEDSAVYLCASSREQETQYFGPGTRLLVL.

This chain connects TRBV30 to TRBJ1-2; 8 bases are a match to TRBD1. Looked up from germline, CDR1 is GTSNPN and CDR2 is SVGIG (reference sequence). The CDR3 has 11 amino acids. CDR3 DNA: TGTGCGACAGGGGAAGGCGGTGGCTACACCTTC. Its translation is CATGEGGGYTF.

The rearrangement links TRBV7-2 to TRBJ1-1, with TRBD1 matching 8 bases. V lost 4 bases to trimming and J lost 3 bases; unmatched junction nucleotides: 4. The germline gives CDR1 SGHTA, CDR2 FQGNSA. The CDR3 runs to 14 residues. This CDR3 is CASSYQTGDTEAFF. The CDR3 region has the DNA TGTGCCAGCAGCTACCAGACAGGGGACACTGAAGCTTTCTTT.

The genes are TRBV7-2 and TRBJ2-3, with D perhaps TRBD2 (6 bases). The ends were cut back, 5 bases at V and 1 base at J, with 16 bases in the middle. From germline, CDR1 is SGHTA and CDR2 FQGNSA. The CDR3 sequence is 16 residues long. This CDR3 is CASSPRVGGGTDTQYF. Written as DNA, the CDR3 is TGTGCCAGCAGCCCGAGGGTGGGGGGAGGCACAGATACGCAGTATTTT. The whole variable domain, remainder taken from reference TRBV7-2 and TRBJ2-3, is GAGVSQSPSNKVTEKGKDVELRCDPISGHTALYWYRQSLGQGLEFLIYFQGNSAPDKSGLPSDRFSAERTGGSVSTLTIQRTQQEDSAVYLCASSPRVGGGTDTQYFGPGTRLTVL.

The chain combines TRBV11-2 with TRBJ1-2; the D is unclear. Per the germline V gene, CDR1 is SGHAT and CDR2 is FQNNGV. The CDR3 covers 13 residues. The V gene lost 5 bases and the J gene lost 3 bases, with 10 bases spanning the gap. The CDR3 coding sequence is TGTGCCAGCAGCCCGCGACACGACTATGGCTACACCTTC. This encodes CASSPRHDYGYTF. The full variable domain, with the rest looked up from reference TRBV11-2 and TRBJ1-2, is EAGVAQSPRYKIIEKRQSVAFWCNPISGHATLYWYQQILGQGPKLLIQFQNNGVVDDSQLPKDRFSAERLKGVDSTLKIQPAKLEDSAVYLCASSPRHDYGYTFGSGTRLTVV.

This clone is a singleton in its sample. The rearrangement uses TRBV28 and TRBJ2-1, with D possibly being TRBD2 (7 bases). Germline assignment: CDR1 MDHEN and CDR2 SYDVKM. Between the trimmed V and J ends, which lost 5 bases and 6 bases, there was a span of 14 bases. The CDR3 runs 14 residues. The CDR3 DNA is TGTGCCAGCAGTCATGGGGGGGCTAGCAATGAGCAGTTCTTC. Translated, it gives CASSHGGASNEQFF.

This chain links TRBV28 with TRBJ2-5; perhaps TRBD1 as D (6 bases). The CDR3 spans 14 residues. V was clipped by 6 bases and J by 2 bases, with 13 bases between them. Germline loops: CDR1 MDHEN, CDR2 SYDVKM. The CDR3 bases are TGTGCCAGCAGAAGCTACAGGGAGCAAGAGACCCAGTACTTC. The encoded protein is CASRSYREQETQYF. Combining the CDR3 with reference TRBV28 and TRBJ2-5 gives the whole variable domain DVKVTQSSRYLVKRTGEKVFLECVQDMDHENMFWYRQDPGLGLRLIYFSYDVKMKEKGDIPEGYSVSREKKERFSLILESASTNQTSMYLCASRSYREQETQYFGPGTRLLVL.

The gene calls are TRBV7-2 and TRBJ1-1; unclear D gene. Germline V gene data show CDR1 as SGHTA and CDR2 as FQGNSA. This CDR3 is 13 amino acids long. Between the trimmed V and J ends, which lost 2 bases and 9 bases, there was a span of 13 bases. The CDR3 loop is CASSLNSGEKAFF. CDR3 DNA sequence: TGTGCCAGCAGCTTAAACAGCGGGGAGAAAGCTTTCTTT.

This sequence joins TRBV7-2 and TRBJ2-5, with 7 bases identical to TRBD1. Germline CDR1 reads SGHTA; CDR2 reads FQGNSA. The CDR3 runs 14 residues. Trimming cost V 5 bases and J 7 bases; bases outside gene matches: 10. The CDR3 reads CASSQTGWSGTQYF. The CDR3, as DNA: TGTGCCAGCAGCCAGACAGGGTGGAGTGGGACCCAGTACTTC. Full variable domain (missing parts from reference TRBV7-2 and TRBJ2-5): GAGVSQSPSNKVTEKGKDVELRCDPISGHTALYWYRQSLGQGLEFLIYFQGNSAPDKSGLPSDRFSAERTGGSVSTLTIQRTQQEDSAVYLCASSQTGWSGTQYFGPGTRLLVL.

The V and J genes are TRBV4-3 and TRBJ1-3; 8 bases map to TRBD1. CDR1 and CDR2 (germline): LGHNA, YSLEER. The ends lost 3 bases at V and 7 bases at J; junction bases unmatched: 11. There are 16 residues in the CDR3. The CDR3 spells CASSQDPGGEWNTIYF. The CDR3 region has the DNA TGCGCCAGCAGCCAGGACCCAGGGGGCGAGTGGAACACCATATATTTT.

Remarks on this clone: The sample holds other DNA sequences that translate to the same CDR3. The chain has TRBV5-5 and TRBJ2-7; possible D gene TRBD2, 6 bases. The V gene's germline CDR1 is SGHKS and CDR2 YYEKEE (reference sequence). V lost 2 bases and J lost 5, with 11 bases in between. The CDR3 sequence is 13 residues long. Here the CDR3 reads CASSFPGLDEQYF. The DNA for the CDR3 is TGTGCCAGCAGCTTTCCGGGACTCGACGAGCAGTACTTC.

The chain has TRBV5-1 and TRBJ2-3; D is undetermined. Per the germline V gene, CDR1 is SGHRS and CDR2 is YFSETQ. The V end lost 8 bases, the J end lost 0 bases, and 19 bases lay between the germline ends. The CDR3 is 16 residues long. Here the CDR3 reads CASKYPPGTSTDTQYF. Written as DNA, the CDR3 is TGCGCCAGTAAATACCCCCCAGGAACTAGCACAGATACGCAGTATTTT.

Note on this clone: A junction end diverges from the germline sequence, so it may reflect a read error. The chain has TRBV3-1 (or the pseudogene TRBV3-2) and TRBJ1-2; D may be TRBD1 (5 bases). Germline V CDR1 and CDR2: LGHDT, YNNKEL (reference sequence). This CDR3 comprises 11 residues. CDR3 sequence reads: CASSQARATSF. CDR3 DNA sequence: TGTGCCAGCAGCCAAGCCAGGGCCACATCCTTC.

The chain combines TRBV5-1 with TRBJ2-2; 13 bases are shared with TRBD2. J lost 6 bases, V lost 4 bases, and 6 bases had no gene match. The CDR3 has 16 amino acids. Germline-derived CDR1 and CDR2 are SGHRS and YFSETQ. CDR3 region: CASSIGLAGVAGELFF. The CDR3 region has the DNA TGCGCCAGCAGCATTGGACTAGCGGGAGTGGCCGGGGAGCTGTTTTTT.

The chain joins TRBV5-8 to TRBJ2-7, with TRBD1 matching 7 bases. The CDR3 extends over 14 amino acids. V trimming: 3 bases; J trimming: 1 base; junction bases outside the gene matches: 4. Germline CDR1 reads SGHTS; CDR2 reads YDEGEE. As DNA, the CDR3 is TGTGCCAGCAGCTCGGTACAGGGGTCCTACGAGCAGTACTTC. Its translation: CASSSVQGSYEQYF.

The chain joins TRBV5-1 to TRBJ2-6, with D unresolved. CDR3 length: 16 amino acids. CDR1 and CDR2 (germline): SGHRS, YFSETQ. With 0 bases removed from V and 2 bases from J, the gap between germline ends came to 9 bases. CDR3 sequence (DNA): TGCGCCAGCAGCTTGGCCCAGTTAACTGGGGCCAACGTCCTGACTTTC. It translates to CASSLAQLTGANVLTF.